The T cell receptor beta chain under discussion was sequenced for a study of STAT3 mutations in large granular lymphocyte leukemia. Overall study context: Immunosuppressive therapy was given to more than half of T-LGLL patients. Study outcomes and limitations: Differing intervals and regimens complicate linking therapy response to clone burden. Some patients had dominant TCR clones larger than their STAT3 mutant burden. Every T-LGLL patient had at least one immunodominant TCRbeta clonotype.

TCRbeta libraries averaged about 43,000 productive templates per sample. TCRdb's table, derived via immunoSEQ multiplex PCR, lists solely in-frame clones and lacks some. The sample records roughly 2,700 clones, over 50% being singletons. A word on this clone: No antigen is known for it.

Sequenced material: peripheral blood mononuclear cells. This sequence was found in a man aged 55-75 years with T-cell large granular lymphocyte leukemia. Some clones in this sample may be carry-over from other donors' samples.

For the CDR3, the DNA is TGCGCCAGCAGTGGGATCCCTAATAGCAATCAGCCCCAGCATTTT. As protein: CASSGIPNSNQPQHF. The V and J genes are TRBV10-2 and TRBJ1-5; no clear D gene. V was cut by 4 bases and J by 0 bases, with 10 bases left in between. The CDR3 totals 15 residues. In germline, CDR1 is WSHSY, CDR2 SAAADI.